This T cell receptor beta chain was documented in a study of tumor-infiltrating lymphocytes in oesophageal squamous cell carcinoma. TCRdb called the PCR reads again in MiXCR, with one record for every CDR3 protein. The table has 8,000 to 11,000 distinct CDR3 sequences, about two thirds seen once. The TCR comes from a female donor with esophageal squamous cell carcinoma. Sequencing was carried out using esophageal tumor tissue.

The CDR3 DNA reads TGTGCCAGCAGCGCAAGTCGACAACTCCAAGAGACCCAGTACTTC. This codes for CASSASRQLQETQYF. The J gene is TRBJ2-5, the V gene TRBV7-2; D is uncertain. Germline values: CDR1 SGHTA, CDR2 FQGNSA. This CDR3 region has 15 residues. Trimming shortened V by 5 bases and J by 1 base, and 14 bases separated the two germline ends.